These 23 T cell receptor beta chains share one sample of origin, sequenced in a study of T cell responses to AZD1222 COVID-19 vaccine. Some clones are missing from TCRdb's copy, which holds only in-frame ones; the method was immunoSEQ multiplex PCR. The data hold 140,000 to 150,000 clones, with over 85% observed a single time. Specimen: peripheral blood, collected on day 0 of AZD1222 vaccination. The origin of the receptors is an adult in good health.

The genes are TRBV6-5 and TRBJ1-3; possible D gene TRBD1, 5 bases. Between the trimmed V and J ends, which lost 10 bases and 1 base, there was a span of 14 bases. The CDR3 is made up of 14 amino acids. Germline assignment: CDR1 MNHEY and CDR2 SVGAGI. CDR3 sequence (DNA): TGTGCCACCAGGGACCGGTATTCTGGAAACACCATATATTTT. Translated, it gives CATRDRYSGNTIYF.

V and J are TRBV5-1 and TRBJ2-1, with 14 positions matching TRBD2. The CDR3 contains 17 residues. V gave up 8 bases and J gave up 0 bases; unmatched junction bases: 7. Germline CDR1 is SGHRS and CDR2 is YFSETQ. The CDR3 protein is CASRRTSGRSSYNEQFF. DNA for the CDR3: TGCGCCAGTAGACGGACTAGCGGGAGGAGCTCCTACAATGAGCAGTTCTTC.

V usage is TRBV5-1 and J usage is TRBJ2-5; 8 bases are shared with TRBD1. CDR3 length: 16 amino acids. With 4 bases clipped from V and 5 bases from J, the junction kept 13 bases outside the gene matches. Germline values: CDR1 SGHRS, CDR2 YFSETQ. CDR3 protein: CASSERTGTGGETQYF. In DNA form, the CDR3 reads TGCGCCAGCAGCGAACGTACCGGGACAGGTGGGGAGACCCAGTACTTC.

The rearrangement joins TRBV3-1 (or the pseudogene TRBV3-2) to TRBJ1-1; no firm D call. CDR1 LGHDT and CDR2 YNNKEL come from the germline V gene (reference sequence). V dropped 0 bases and J dropped 1 base, with 0 bases sitting between them. The CDR3 runs to 12 residues. This chain's CDR3 is CASSQENTEAFF. In DNA form, the CDR3 reads TGTGCCAGCAGCCAAGAGAACACTGAAGCTTTCTTT.

The rearrangement joins TRBV12-3 or TRBV12-4 to TRBJ1-2, with 7 positions matching TRBD1. CDR3 size: 12 residues. The ends lost 7 bases at V and 4 bases at J; junction bases unmatched: 3. The CDR3 spells CASKGQSYGYTF. For the CDR3, the DNA is TGTGCCAGCAAGGGACAGTCCTATGGCTACACCTTC.

The CDR3 loop reads CASSPFGTPYNEQFF. The CDR3 DNA follows: TGTGCCAGCAGCCCCTTCGGGACCCCATACAATGAGCAGTTCTTC. The chain carries TRBV3-1 (or the pseudogene TRBV3-2) and TRBJ2-1, with D perhaps given as TRBD1 or TRBD2 (5 bases each). Germline assignment: CDR1 LGHDT and CDR2 YNNKEL (reference sequence). The ends were cut back, 4 bases at V and 4 bases at J, with 14 bases in the middle. The CDR3 length is 15 residues.

This clone appeared once. V gene TRBV4-2 combines with J gene TRBJ1-3; D is undetermined. Trimming left V 0 bases short and J 0 bases short, with 9 bases between. The V gene's germline CDR1 is LGHNA and CDR2 YNFKEQ. CDR3 length: 16 amino acids. Here the CDR3 reads CASSQEKANSGNTIYF. The CDR3 DNA reads as TGTGCCAGCAGCCAAGAAAAAGCCAACTCTGGAAACACCATATATTTT.

The rearrangement uses TRBV12-3 or TRBV12-4 and TRBJ2-1; D is unresolved. This CDR3 is built from 13 residues. V was clipped by 7 bases and J by 8 bases, with 15 bases between them. The CDR3 DNA reads as TGTGCCAGCACTCCCGGCCTTCAGCATGAGCAGTTCTTC. Translating gives CASTPGLQHEQFF.

V gene TRBV6-5 combines with J gene TRBJ1-2; 7 bases fit TRBD1. Germline CDR1 is MNHEY and CDR2 is SVGAGI. The CDR3 runs 14 residues. The V and J ends lost 7 bases and 8 bases, in that order; junction bases with no gene match: 13. CDR3 DNA: TGTGCCAGCATCGACAGGGCCGCGGGACACGGCTACACCTTC. Its protein product is CASIDRAAGHGYTF.

The chain is built from TRBV9 and TRBJ2-1; TRBD2 matches 10 bases. Germline V CDR1 and CDR2: SGDLS, YYNGEE. Losses at the gene ends were 0 bases for V and 8 bases for J; bases not matched to a gene: 2. The CDR3 is made up of 14 amino acids. Here the CDR3 DNA reads TGTGCCAGCAGCGTAGCAGGGACTAGCGATGAGCAGTTCTTC. Translation: CASSVAGTSDEQFF.

This chain joins TRBV3-1 (or the pseudogene TRBV3-2) and TRBJ1-4; 7 nucleotides align to TRBD1. The CDR3 covers 14 residues. The ends lost 4 bases at V and 4 bases at J; junction bases unmatched: 3. Germline CDR1 is LGHDT and CDR2 is YNNKEL (reference sequence). The CDR3 coding sequence is TGTGCCAGCAGCCTGGGGACAGTTAATGAAAAACTGTTTTTT. It encodes CASSLGTVNEKLFF.

Written as DNA, the CDR3 is TGTGCCAGCAACCGGGCCCTGGGTCAGCCCCAGCATTTT. This sequence encodes CASNRALGQPQHF. This chain uses TRBV6-5 with TRBJ1-5; no firm D call. V was cut by 7 bases and J by 6 bases, with 13 bases left in between. The CDR3 has 13 amino acids. Germline V gives CDR1 MNHEY, CDR2 SVGAGI.

The sample holds one count of this clone. This chain joins TRBV5-4 and TRBJ2-7, with D hard to call. V was cut by 0 bases and J by 4 bases, with 5 bases left in between. The CDR3 sequence is 12 residues long. Germline CDR1 reads SGHNT; CDR2 reads YYREEE (reference sequence). The CDR3 bases are TGTGCCAGCAGCTTGGTGGGTTACGAGCAGTACTTC. Encoded protein: CASSLVGYEQYF.

This clone was seen a handful of times. This chain uses TRBV5-4 with TRBJ2-1; TRBD2 agrees at 9 bases. Germline V gene lookup returns CDR1 SGHNT and CDR2 YYREEE (reference sequence). CDR3 length: 15 amino acids. J gave up 4 bases and V 5 bases, and 7 bases lay outside the gene matches. The DNA for the CDR3 is TGTGCCAGCAGAAAACTAGCGGGTCAATACAATGAGCAGTTCTTC. Translation: CASRKLAGQYNEQFF.

This sequence joins TRBV27 and TRBJ2-3, with no clear D. Germline V lookup: CDR1 MNHEY, CDR2 SMNVEV (reference sequence). The V gene lost 4 bases and the J gene lost 2 bases, with 4 bases spanning the gap. This CDR3 comprises 12 residues. Written as DNA, the CDR3 is TGTGCCAGCAGTTCTTTCACAGATACGCAGTATTTT. This sequence encodes CASSSFTDTQYF.

This rearrangement joins TRBV10-3 to TRBJ1-2; TRBD1 is a possible D gene (5 bases). From germline, CDR1 is ENHRY and CDR2 SYGVKD. This CDR3 spans 13 amino acids. The V gene lost 8 bases and the J gene lost 7 bases, with 17 bases spanning the gap. The CDR3 sequence: CAIGRRDGGGYTF. DNA for the CDR3: TGTGCCATCGGACGCCGGGACGGAGGTGGCTACACCTTC.

The chain uses TRBV30 and TRBJ2-1; D remains ambiguous. The CDR3 has 12 amino acids. V dropped 4 bases and J dropped 2 bases, with 6 bases sitting between them. Per germline, CDR1 GTSNPN and CDR2 SVGIG (reference sequence). The CDR3 DNA reads as TGTGCCTGGAATGGGGCCTACAATGAGCAGTTCTTC. Translated: CAWNGAYNEQFF. The variable domain in full, completed from reference TRBV30 and TRBJ2-1, reads SQTIHQWPATLVQPVGSPLSLECTVEGTSNPNLYWYRQAAGRGLQLLFYSVGIGQISSEVPQNLSASRPQDRQFILSSKKLLLSDSGFYLCAWNGAYNEQFFGPGTRLTVL.

The CDR3 reads CASSLEGQGEQYF. DNA of the CDR3: TGTGCCAGCAGCTTGGAGGGCCAGGGGGAGCAGTACTTC. The chain links TRBV5-4 to TRBJ2-7, with D possibly matching TRBD1 (6 bases). The CDR3 is 13 amino acids. Germline lookup yields CDR1 SGHNT and CDR2 YYREEE (reference sequence). Trimming took off 0 bases at V and 7 bases at J, with 11 bases between the two ends. The full variable domain, its missing parts supplied by reference TRBV5-4 and TRBJ2-7, is ETGVTQSPTHLIKTRGQQVTLRCSSQSGHNTVSWYQQALGQGPQFIFQYYREEENGRGNFPPRFSGLQFPNYSSELNVNALELDDSALYLCASSLEGQGEQYFGPGTRLTVT.

The chain links TRBV2 to TRBJ2-7, with TRBD1 as a possible D gene (6 bases). CDR3 length: 14 residues. The germline V gene encodes CDR1 SNHLY and CDR2 FYNNEI. V lost 5 bases to trimming and J lost 0 bases, with 11 bases between them. In DNA form, the CDR3 reads TGTGCCAGCAGTAGGGACAAAAGCTCCTACGAGCAGTACTTC. Its protein is CASSRDKSSYEQYF.

The chain links TRBV7-9 to TRBJ2-5; 7 positions match TRBD1. After removal of 1 base from V and 2 bases from J, the junction contained 7 bases not matched to a gene. The CDR3 has 16 residues. Germline loops: CDR1 SEHNR, CDR2 FQNEAQ (reference sequence). CDR3 bases: TGTGCCAGCAGCTTAGTAACAGGGGCGCGACAAGAGACCCAGTACTTC. It codes for CASSLVTGARQETQYF.

This clone has only a few counts. The rearrangement links TRBV7-2 to TRBJ2-5, with 7 bases that match TRBD2. V was pared by 2 bases and J by 5 bases, with 8 bases of the junction left unmatched. CDR3 length: 15 residues. The germline V gene encodes CDR1 SGHTA and CDR2 FQGNSA. As DNA, the CDR3 is TGTGCCAGCAGCTTAACGCGACTAGCACCCGAGACCCAGTACTTC. It yields the protein CASSLTRLAPETQYF.

The rearrangement links TRBV19 to TRBJ2-7; 8 positions match TRBD1. CDR1 LNHDA and CDR2 SQIVND come from the germline V gene (reference sequence). V lost 4 bases, J lost 1 base, and 3 bases stayed unmatched. This CDR3 is built from 14 residues. CDR3: CASSRTGSSYEQYF. CDR3 in DNA: TGTGCCAGTAGTAGGACAGGGTCATCCTACGAGCAGTACTTC. Drawing the rest from reference TRBV19 and TRBJ2-7, the complete variable domain is DGGITQSPKYLFRKEGQNVTLSCEQNLNHDAMYWYRQDPGQGLRLIYYSQIVNDFQKGDIAEGYSVSREKKESFPLTVTSAQKNPTAFYLCASSRTGSSYEQYFGPGTRLTVT.

The rearrangement joins TRBV10-1 to TRBJ1-1, with D unresolved. The V gene's germline CDR1 is WNHNN and CDR2 SYGVQD (reference sequence). CDR3 size: 13 residues. Trimming pared 3 bases from V and 0 bases from J, leaving 5 bases between. Here the CDR3 DNA reads TGCGCCAGCAGTGACGAAGTGAACACTGAAGCTTTCTTT. Its translation: CASSDEVNTEAFF.